A single sample is the source of the 22 T cell receptor beta chains below, sequenced in a study of T cells after yellow fever vaccination. TCRdb itself ran the 5' RACE reads through MiXCR, one entry per CDR3 protein. The sample lists approximately 610,000 distinct CDR3 sequences, roughly 17% occurring once. Sequenced material: PBMCs, taken 5 days after the first yellow fever vaccination. The source of these receptors is a man aged 18 to 30 who received the YFV17D yellow fever vaccine.

This clonotype was seen a handful of times. The chain recombines TRBV4-1 with TRBJ2-3; maybe TRBD2 (5 bases). CDR3 length equals 16 residues. Germline V gives CDR1 MGHRA, CDR2 YSYEKL. V dropped 1 base and J dropped 1 base, with 12 bases sitting between them. CDR3 coding DNA: TGCGCCAGCAGCCAAGGATCGGGGATCGGCACAGATACGCAGTATTTT. Protein: CASSQGSGIGTDTQYF.

This clonotype was seen only a few times. This chain uses TRBV6-1 with TRBJ1-2; no definite D call. V was shortened by 6 bases and J by 8 bases, with 16 bases between the two germline ends. The germline gives CDR1 MNHNS, CDR2 SASEGT. The CDR3 loop spans 13 amino acids. The CDR3 DNA is TGTGCCAGCAGGCGGGCCACCCCAGGCGGCTACACCTTC. Translating gives CASRRATPGGYTF.

This clonotype appeared a few times. The J gene is TRBJ1-5, the V gene TRBV27, with D possibly matching TRBD1 (6 bases). CDR1 and CDR2 from the germline V gene are MNHEY and SMNVEV (reference sequence). This CDR3 has 16 amino acids. V shed 4 bases and J shed 2 bases, with 15 bases lying between them. The chain's CDR3 is CASSSSTGYRNQPQHF. CDR3 coding DNA: TGTGCCAGCAGTTCGTCGACAGGTTATCGCAATCAGCCCCAGCATTTT.

The chain has TRBV6-1 and TRBJ2-5; 8 bases are a match to TRBD2. The CDR3 covers 15 residues. V lost 7 bases to trimming and J lost 2 bases; unmatched junction nucleotides: 9. Germline V lookup: CDR1 MNHNS, CDR2 SASEGT. In DNA form, the CDR3 reads TGTGCCAGCAAACGGCCGGGGGGGCAACAAGAGACCCAGTACTTC. Translating it yields CASKRPGGQQETQYF.

This clonotype was counted a few times. The chain uses TRBV6-2 or TRBV6-3 and TRBJ2-7; TRBD2 aligns across 8 bases. CDR3 size: 13 residues. After removal of 8 bases from V and 2 bases from J, the junction contained 5 bases not matched to a gene. Germline-derived CDR1 and CDR2 are MNHEY and SVGEGT. CDR3: CASGLAGPYEQYF. The CDR3 coding sequence is TGTGCCAGCGGCTTAGCGGGACCCTACGAGCAGTACTTC.

This sequence joins TRBV15 and TRBJ1-1, with 7 positions matching TRBD1. V trimming: 0 bases; J trimming: 12 bases; junction bases outside the gene matches: 10. CDR1 LNHNV and CDR2 YYDKDF come from the germline V gene (reference sequence). The CDR3 sequence is 14 residues long. The CDR3 sequence is CATSRDRGTGETFF. The CDR3 coding sequence is TGTGCCACCAGCAGAGATCGGGGAACAGGGGAAACTTTCTTT. Supplemented by reference TRBV15 and TRBJ1-1, the full variable domain reads DAMVIQNPRYQVTQFGKPVTLSCSQTLNHNVMYWYQQKSSQAPKLLFHYYDKDFNNEADTPDNFQSRRPNTSFCFLDIRSPGLGDTAMYLCATSRDRGTGETFFGQGTRLTVV.

The chain recombines TRBV7-2 with TRBJ2-5; D ambiguous. Trimming removed 2 bases from V and 2 bases from J, with 9 bases in between. The CDR3 has 14 residues. The germline gives CDR1 SGHTA, CDR2 FQGNSA. The CDR3 DNA sequence: TGTGCCAGCAGCTTAATTGCGCTTCAAGAGACCCAGTACTTC. Translated: CASSLIALQETQYF.

The V call is TRBV5-8, the J call TRBJ2-7; D gene ambiguous. With 0 bases removed from V and 5 bases from J, the gap between germline ends came to 9 bases. Germline V gene data show CDR1 as SGHTS and CDR2 as YDEGEE. The length of the CDR3 is 13 residues. The CDR3 sequence: CASSLGPRHEQYF. DNA of the CDR3: TGTGCCAGCAGCTTGGGCCCGAGACACGAGCAGTACTTC.

This clonotype has only a few counts. The chain combines TRBV11-3 with TRBJ2-2; TRBD2 is a possible D gene (6 bases). The CDR3 runs 16 residues. Trimming took off 5 bases at V and 5 bases at J, with 18 bases between the two ends. Germline loops: CDR1 SGHNT, CDR2 YENEEA. The CDR3, as DNA: TGTGCCAGCAGCACGGGAGAGGGATTTAGGACCGGGGAGCTGTTTTTT. Its translation: CASSTGEGFRTGELFF.

The chain uses TRBV7-2 and TRBJ2-5; no clear D. V gave up 5 bases and J gave up 0 bases, with 10 bases separating them. Germline V CDR1 and CDR2: SGHTA, FQGNSA. There are 14 residues in the CDR3. CDR3 sequence: CASSQNGYQETQYF. Written as DNA, the CDR3 is TGTGCCAGCAGCCAGAATGGATACCAAGAGACCCAGTACTTC.

This chain joins TRBV12-3 or TRBV12-4 and TRBJ1-2, with a tentative D call TRBD1 (5 bases). V was cut by 2 bases and J by 6 bases, with 13 bases left in between. This CDR3 comprises 14 residues. This chain's CDR3 is CASSLTAGTHGYTF. CDR3 sequence (DNA): TGTGCCAGCAGTTTAACCGCAGGGACCCATGGCTACACCTTC.

This clonotype was recorded a few times. The V call is TRBV4-3, the J call TRBJ2-5, with 7 bases matching TRBD2. Germline trimming cut 6 bases from V and 2 bases from J; bases unmatched to any gene: 6. The germline V gene has CDR1 LGHNA and CDR2 YSLEER. The CDR3 totals 14 residues. CDR3 DNA sequence: TGCGCCAGCAGTCAGAGCGGGGATCAAGAGACCCAGTACTTC. Its protein is CASSQSGDQETQYF.

The chain recombines TRBV24-1 with TRBJ2-3, with 11 bases fitting TRBD1. V gave up 4 bases and J gave up 5 bases; unmatched junction bases: 7. Looked up from germline, CDR1 is KGHDR and CDR2 is SFDVKD. This CDR3 has 16 amino acids. This CDR3 reads CATSDTDRGPGDTQYF. CDR3 coding DNA: TGTGCCACCAGTGACACGGACAGGGGGCCCGGAGATACGCAGTATTTT.

This clonotype has a handful of counts. The rearrangement joins TRBV20-1 to TRBJ1-6; weak D call: TRBD1 (5 bases). Deletions cut 3 bases from V and 8 bases from J, with 20 bases between. The CDR3 length is 16 residues. Germline V gives CDR1 DFQATT, CDR2 SNEGSKA (reference sequence). The CDR3 DNA follows: TGCAGTGCTAGGGACCTAGCAGGGCTGCGGGATTCACCCCTCCACTTT. It encodes CSARDLAGLRDSPLHF.

This chain joins TRBV5-5 and TRBJ1-1; D perhaps matches TRBD1 (6 bases). Germline-derived CDR1 and CDR2 are SGHKS and YYEKEE (reference sequence). With 5 bases removed from V and 1 base from J, the gap between germline ends came to 12 bases. The CDR3 spans 14 residues. Here the CDR3 reads CASSIRGANTEAFF. As DNA, the CDR3 is TGTGCCAGCAGTATAAGGGGGGCGAACACTGAAGCTTTCTTT.

This clonotype was seen only a few times. The genes are TRBV10-3 and TRBJ2-3; the D call may be TRBD1 or TRBD2 (6 bases each). CDR3 length: 14 amino acids. Germline CDR1 is ENHRY and CDR2 is SYGVKD. Deletions cut 4 bases from V and 6 bases from J, with 14 bases between. The CDR3 sequence is CAISGNGGGDTQYF. CDR3 bases: TGTGCCATCAGTGGAAACGGGGGCGGGGATACGCAGTATTTT.

This clonotype was seen a few times. This sequence joins TRBV2 and TRBJ1-6; TRBD1 might be the D (5 bases). Germline assignment: CDR1 SNHLY and CDR2 FYNNEI. Trimming shortened V by 4 bases and J by 8 bases, and 15 bases separated the two germline ends. The CDR3 contains 15 residues. This chain's CDR3 is CASSVFGVGDSPLHF. CDR3 in DNA: TGTGCCAGCAGTGTCTTCGGGGTGGGGGATTCACCCCTCCACTTT.

This clonotype has just a few counts. The rearrangement joins TRBV4-3 to TRBJ1-3; D is uncertain. CDR3 length equals 15 residues. Germline CDR1 is LGHNA and CDR2 is YSLEER. Trimming stripped 0 bases from V and 2 bases from J, with 8 bases between. Written as DNA, the CDR3 is TGCGCCAGCAGCCAAGAACGGCCGGCTGGAAACACCATATATTTT. It yields the protein CASSQERPAGNTIYF.

The genes are TRBV11-2 and TRBJ2-1, with 12 positions matching TRBD2. The CDR3 runs 15 residues. Germline V CDR1 and CDR2: SGHAT, FQNNGV. Trimming removed 1 base from V and 10 bases from J; junction bases left unmatched: 5. DNA of the CDR3: TGTGCCAGCAGCTTAGCGACTAGCGGGGGAATAGAGCAGTTCTTC. Translation: CASSLATSGGIEQFF.

The sample holds a few counts of this clonotype. This rearrangement joins TRBV9 to TRBJ2-3, with TRBD1 as a possible D gene (5 bases). In germline, CDR1 is SGDLS, CDR2 YYNGEE. The germline V and J ends were trimmed by 7 bases and 3 bases, with 15 bases remaining between them. The CDR3 is 14 amino acids. CDR3 in DNA: TGTGCCAGCGCGCGGACAACAAGGACAGATACGCAGTATTTT. Protein product: CASARTTRTDTQYF.

This clonotype has a count of ten or more. The chain joins TRBV29-1 to TRBJ2-1, with D hard to call. CDR3 length: 11 residues. CDR1 and CDR2 (germline): SQVTM, ANQGSEA. CDR3 residues: CSLSSYNEQFF. CDR3 nucleotide sequence: TGCAGTCTAAGCTCCTACAATGAGCAGTTCTTC.

The chain employs TRBV28 and TRBJ2-3; D ambiguous. CDR3 size: 14 residues. Looked up from germline, CDR1 is MDHEN and CDR2 is SYDVKM. Trimming stripped 6 bases from V and 2 bases from J, with 12 bases between. As DNA, the CDR3 is TGTGCCAGCAGCTTAGCAGCCCCCACAGATACGCAGTATTTT. It translates to CASSLAAPTDTQYF.